By share, the clone carrying this TCR beta chain ranks as medium-sized. As yet, its antigen is unknown. As handled by the study authors: In papillary thyroid cancer, a distant-metastasis classifier was built using CDR3 differences across clinicopathological groups. TCRdb re-called the PCR reads through MiXCR. TCRdb, not the original authors, processed these V and J calls. The profile covers some 23,000 clones, with about 20% appearing a single time and over 25% taken by the ten largest. The data were taken from a study of metastatic and nonmetastatic thyroid tumors. Study information: Thyroid patients, malignant and benign, had repertoires compared across blood and tumor or nodule tissue. Study-level results: Significantly higher TCR beta diversity was reportedly seen in malignant thyroid tumors than benign nodules, in blood and tumor.

This CDR3 contains 15 residues. CDR1 and CDR2 (germline): GTSNPN, SVGIG (reference sequence). V was cut by 3 bases and J by 4 bases, with 19 bases left in between. Prior to thyroid surgery, none of the patients had received any treatment. Sequences were obtained from blood. This chain connects TRBV30 to TRBJ2-7, with a possible D match to TRBD2 (7 bases). The sequence was obtained from a female donor with papillary thyroid cancer or a benign thyroid nodule (not recorded which). Some clones in this sample may be carry-over from other donors' samples. The DNA for the CDR3 is TGTGCCTGGAGCCCAGGGAGGGGAGGGGGATACGAGCAGTACTTC. Translation: CAWSPGRGGGYEQYF.